These T cell receptor beta chains were read from a single sample in a study of blood T cell repertoires in COVID-19. Generated by immunoSEQ multiplex PCR, the TCRdb table keeps only in-frame clones and is missing some. The sample has around 160,000 clones; more than 75% are singletons. Sequenced input: peripheral blood. These receptors all come from a man between 18 and 29 years old with acute or convalescent COVID-19. The CDR3 runs from the conserved cysteine through the conserved F or W. A D gene is named only where the DNA matches it firmly. Clone size, where shown, is once, few, many, or a class for clones that have expanded.

clone_size	v_call	j_call	d_call	cdr3_aa	cdr3_nt
-	TRBV12-3/TRBV12-4	TRBJ1-1	-	CASSRWEIPFF	TGTGCCAGCAGTAGATGGGAGATTCCTTTCTTT
-	TRBV12-3/TRBV12-4	TRBJ2-3	TRBD1	CASRNRGPDTQYF	TGTGCCAGCAGAAATAGGGGGCCAGATACGCAGTATTTT
once	TRBV11-2	TRBJ1-1	TRBD1	CASSPSPGQGEATEAFF	TGTGCCAGCAGCCCGAGCCCGGGACAGGGGGAGGCCACTGAAGCTTTCTTT
-	TRBV5-5	TRBJ2-5	-	CASSLALASDGSETQYF	TGTGCCAGCAGCTTGGCCTTGGCTTCTGACGGGTCGGAGACCCAGTACTTC
-	TRBV7-9	TRBJ1-4	-	CASSSPEGDPTNEKLFF	TGTGCCAGCAGCTCACCAGAGGGGGATCCAACTAATGAAAAACTGTTTTTT
-	TRBV5-1	TRBJ2-3	TRBD2	CASSLRGGPGTDTQYF	TGCGCCAGCAGCTTACGGGGGGGGCCCGGCACAGATACGCAGTATTTT
-	TRBV2	TRBJ2-1	TRBD2	CASSELADYNEQFF	TGTGCCAGCAGTGAACTAGCGGACTACAATGAGCAGTTCTTC
-	TRBV20-1	TRBJ2-4	TRBD2	CSASMASGVGAKNIQYF	TGCAGTGCTAGTATGGCTAGCGGGGTGGGGGCCAAAAACATTCAGTACTTC
-	TRBV20-1	TRBJ1-2	-	CSVIPRAGYTF	TGCAGTGTGATACCCAGGGCTGGCTACACCTTC
-	TRBV6-5	TRBJ1-1	-	CASMVQGNTEAFF	TGTGCCAGCATGGTACAGGGTAACACTGAAGCTTTCTTT
-	TRBV30	TRBJ1-5	TRBD1	CAWSETSGTEHQHF	TGTGCCTGGAGTGAGACCTCCGGGACAGAGCACCAGCATTTT
-	TRBV10-3	TRBJ1-2	TRBD1	CAISIRDRGESWGYTF	TGTGCCATCAGTATCAGGGACAGGGGGGAAAGTTGGGGCTACACCTTC
-	TRBV5-1	TRBJ1-1	TRBD1	CASSSRTGVLMNTEAFF	TGCGCCAGCAGCTCCCGGACAGGGGTCTTAATGAACACTGAAGCTTTCTTT
-	TRBV5-1	TRBJ1-6	TRBD1	CASRAGTGVGSSPLHF	TGCGCCAGCAGGGCCGGGACAGGGGTTGGTAGTTCACCCCTCCACTTT
-	TRBV19	TRBJ1-5	TRBD1	CASSNRQGASGNQPQHF	TGTGCCAGTAGTAACAGACAGGGGGCAAGCGGCAATCAGCCCCAGCATTTT
-	TRBV30	TRBJ1-5	-	CAWSVKTGYQPQHF	TGTGCCTGGAGTGTCAAGACCGGGTATCAGCCCCAGCATTTT
-	TRBV27	TRBJ1-2	-	CASSLSRVDYGYTF	TGTGCCAGCAGTTTATCGAGGGTGGACTATGGCTACACCTTC
-	TRBV18	TRBJ1-2	-	CASSPSTDYGYTF	TGTGCCAGCTCACCGTCGACTGACTACGGCTACACCTTC
-	TRBV4-1	TRBJ2-7	-	CASSQEPYRTLNYEQYF	TGCGCCAGCAGCCAAGAGCCATACAGGACCCTAAACTACGAGCAGTACTTC
-	TRBV4-1	TRBJ1-1	TRBD1	CASSQQGANTEAFF	TGCGCCAGCAGCCAGCAGGGGGCGAACACTGAAGCTTTCTTT
once	TRBV4-1	TRBJ1-1	-	CASSPRGWDTEAFF	TGCGCCAGCAGTCCGAGGGGGTGGGACACTGAAGCTTTCTTT
few	TRBV18	TRBJ1-1	-	CASSPPRGRTEAFF	TGTGCCAGCTCACCTCCCAGGGGTAGGACTGAAGCTTTCTTT
-	TRBV9	TRBJ1-1	-	CASSVGIQALNTEAFF	TGTGCCAGCAGCGTAGGCATACAGGCGTTGAACACTGAAGCTTTCTTT
-	TRBV18	TRBJ1-2	TRBD1	CASSPSTQGADGYTF	TGTGCCAGCTCACCCTCAACACAGGGGGCGGATGGCTACACCTTC
-	TRBV18	TRBJ2-1	TRBD2	CASSPTRLAGDDEQFF	TGTGCCAGCTCACCTACGAGGCTAGCGGGAGACGATGAGCAGTTCTTC
-	TRBV19	TRBJ1-1	TRBD1	CASSPRPGTGLNTEAFF	TGTGCCAGTAGTCCCCGTCCCGGGACAGGGCTGAACACTGAAGCTTTCTTT
-	TRBV5-6	TRBJ1-1	TRBD1	CASSTGLGTGPTFF	TGTGCCAGCAGCACCGGCTTAGGGACAGGGCCGACTTTCTTT
-	TRBV25-1	TRBJ1-2	-	CASSEYGTLDGYTF	TGTGCCAGCAGTGAATATGGAACCCTAGATGGCTACACCTTC
-	TRBV19	TRBJ1-2	TRBD1	CASSIYRGDGYTF	TGTGCCAGTAGTATTTACAGGGGCGATGGCTACACCTTC